This T cell receptor beta chain is drawn from a study of cytomegalovirus exposure and HLA in healthy donors. General study results and limits: In a later analysis, 15,000 to 20,000 TCR beta sequences were associated with HLA alleles at 0.05 false discovery rate.

Of note for this clone: The antigen remains undetermined.

This CDR3 has 16 amino acids. Per germline, CDR1 SEHNR and CDR2 FQNEAQ (reference sequence). Trimming left V 1 base short and J 0 bases short, with 11 bases between. 13 Jbeta primers and 60 Vbeta primers were used for the PCR. Data came from immunoSEQ multiplex PCR; TCRdb stores just in-frame clones and leaves some out. The sample has about 230,000 clones, around 85% seen once. The chain employs TRBV7-9 and TRBJ2-3; D gene unclear. The sequenced material came from PBMCs. This TCR derives from a human donor in good health. This CDR3 is CASSLVGRSSTDTQYF. CDR3 coding DNA: TGTGCCAGCAGCTTAGTGGGCAGATCTAGCACAGATACGCAGTATTTT.